Below are 25 T cell receptor beta chains sequenced from a single sample in a study of long-term antiretroviral therapy in people with HIV. Researchers ran immunoSEQ v3.0 at survey level. Libraries were prepared by immunoSEQ multiplex PCR; TCRdb keeps only in-frame clonotypes and omits some of them. This table has almost 35,000 clones, about 85% appearing once. The sample consisted of unsorted PBMCs, taken roughly 2.9 years before starting antiretroviral therapy. The receptor source for this set is a woman aged 25 to 39 with HIV.

The chain links TRBV6-1 to TRBJ1-1; a possible D gene is TRBD1 (5 bases). V lost 5 bases, J lost 7 bases, and 14 bases lay in between. There are 13 residues in the CDR3. Germline CDR1 and CDR2: MNHNS and SASEGT. This CDR3 is CASSPRGGHEAFF. CDR3 nucleotides: TGTGCCAGCAGTCCGCGGGGAGGACATGAAGCTTTCTTT.

The rearrangement joins TRBV19 to TRBJ2-1; perhaps TRBD2 as D (6 bases). V lost 6 bases and J lost 6, with 15 bases in between. This CDR3 has 14 amino acids. Germline V gives CDR1 LNHDA, CDR2 SQIVND (reference sequence). The CDR3 nucleotides are TGTGCCAGTAGCCGGGGACTCCACGGCAATGAGCAGTTCTTC. Translating gives CASSRGLHGNEQFF.

The chain employs TRBV2 and TRBJ2-6; D remains ambiguous. The CDR3 has 14 residues. V was cut by 8 bases and J by 1 base, with 9 bases left in between. Germline V gives CDR1 SNHLY, CDR2 FYNNEI. Here the CDR3 DNA reads TGTGCCAGCCGAACGGAATCTGGGGCCAACGTCCTGACTTTC. Translating gives CASRTESGANVLTF. Combining the CDR3 with reference TRBV2 and TRBJ2-6 gives the whole variable domain EPEVTQTPSHQVTQMGQEVILRCVPISNHLYFYWYRQILGQKVEFLVSFYNNEISEKSEIFDDQFSVERPDGSNFTLKIRSTKLEDSAMYFCASRTESGANVLTFGAGSRLTVL.

The V gene is TRBV6-6, the J gene TRBJ1-5, with no clear D. The CDR3 runs to 12 residues. Trimming took off 5 bases at V and 5 bases at J, with 7 bases between the two ends. Germline V gene data show CDR1 as MNHNY and CDR2 as SVGAGI (reference sequence). The CDR3 region has the DNA TGTGCCAGCAGTGCGAACTATCAGCCCCAGCATTTT. Translated: CASSANYQPQHF.

The rearrangement joins TRBV30 to TRBJ2-3; D is undetermined. The CDR3 is 11 amino acids. Per the germline V gene, CDR1 is GTSNPN and CDR2 is SVGIG (reference sequence). The germline V and J ends were trimmed by 0 bases and 6 bases, with 4 bases remaining between them. This chain's CDR3 is CAWSVRDTQYF. CDR3 coding DNA: TGTGCCTGGAGTGTAAGGGATACGCAGTATTTT. Looking up the rest from reference TRBV30 and TRBJ2-3 gives the full variable domain: SQTIHQWPATLVQPVGSPLSLECTVEGTSNPNLYWYRQAAGRGLQLLFYSVGIGQISSEVPQNLSASRPQDRQFILSSKKLLLSDSGFYLCAWSVRDTQYFGPGTRLTVL.

The gene calls are TRBV29-1 and TRBJ1-1; D is uncertain. The CDR3 contains 11 residues. Per germline, CDR1 SQVTM and CDR2 ANQGSEA. V dropped 1 base and J dropped 10 bases, with 10 bases sitting between them. The CDR3 protein is CSVEAVRGAFF. The CDR3 DNA sequence: TGCAGCGTTGAAGCTGTCAGAGGAGCTTTCTTT.

This clone was observed a single time. The rearrangement joins TRBV27 to TRBJ2-2; D unclear. CDR3 length: 13 residues. The germline gives CDR1 MNHEY, CDR2 SMNVEV (reference sequence). V dropped 3 bases and J dropped 9 bases, with 11 bases sitting between them. This chain's CDR3 is CASSLARNRELFF. The CDR3 region has the DNA TGTGCCAGCAGTTTGGCCCGTAACCGGGAGCTGTTTTTT.

This sequence joins TRBV6-1 and TRBJ2-7, with D maybe TRBD1 (7 bases). V lost 8 bases, J lost 7 bases, and 24 bases lay in between. This CDR3 is 15 amino acids long. CDR1 and CDR2 from the germline V gene are MNHNS and SASEGT. CDR3: CASSAGGLTAGEQYV. The DNA for the CDR3 is TGTGCCAGCTCCGCAGGGGGGTTAACAGCCGGGGAGCAGTACGTC.

V is TRBV6-1 and J is TRBJ1-1; TRBD1 agrees at 8 bases. There are 22 residues in the CDR3. The trim removed 1 base at V and 0 bases at J, leaving 22 bases unmatched. Germline V gives CDR1 MNHNS, CDR2 SASEGT. CDR3 bases: TGTGCCAGCAGTGAAGATCCCTCGGACAGGGAGGGTATGGTTTCCATGAACACTGAAGCTTTCTTT. As protein: CASSEDPSDREGMVSMNTEAFF.

In its sample, this clone was seen a few times. The chain combines TRBV11-2 with TRBJ1-6; D might be TRBD1 (5 bases). The germline V gene encodes CDR1 SGHAT and CDR2 FQNNGV. CDR3 length: 15 residues. With 1 base removed from V and 7 bases from J, the gap between germline ends came to 11 bases. The CDR3: CASSLAPGTNSPLHF. As DNA, the CDR3 is TGTGCCAGCAGCTTAGCCCCAGGGACCAATTCACCCCTCCACTTT.

The gene calls are TRBV5-1 and TRBJ2-3, with 8 bases lining up with TRBD1. CDR1 and CDR2 (germline): SGHRS, YFSETQ. This CDR3 contains 18 residues. Trimming removed 0 bases from V and 4 bases from J; junction bases left unmatched: 13. The CDR3 spells CASSLVPGGAWPPDTQYF. The CDR3 coding sequence is TGCGCCAGCAGCTTGGTACCAGGGGGCGCCTGGCCCCCAGATACGCAGTATTTT.

CDR3 protein: CASSQDLVGASYNEQFF. As DNA, the CDR3 is TGTGCCAGCAGCCAAGATTTAGTGGGGGCCTCCTACAATGAGCAGTTCTTC. The chain employs TRBV4-2 and TRBJ2-1; tentatively, D is TRBD1 (6 bases). This CDR3 contains 17 residues. The V and J ends lost 0 bases and 0 bases respectively, with 12 bases between them. Germline V gene data show CDR1 as LGHNA and CDR2 as YNFKEQ.

The rearrangement links TRBV6-1 to TRBJ1-3; possible D gene TRBD1, 6 bases. Germline CDR1 and CDR2: MNHNS and SASEGT. V lost 5 bases and J lost 2, with 10 bases in between. The CDR3 totals 14 residues. The CDR3 coding sequence is TGTGCCAGCAGTTCCGGGGGCACTGGAAACACCATATATTTT. It codes for CASSSGGTGNTIYF.

The V and J genes are TRBV5-1 and TRBJ1-3; D unresolved. CDR3 size: 15 residues. V was shortened by 0 bases and J by 0 bases, with 7 bases between the two germline ends. Germline V gene data show CDR1 as SGHRS and CDR2 as YFSETQ. The chain's CDR3 is CASSLAKGSGNTIYF. CDR3 nucleotide sequence: TGCGCCAGCAGCTTGGCCAAGGGCTCTGGAAACACCATATATTTT.

The chain is built from TRBV4-2 and TRBJ1-4; TRBD1 aligns across 7 bases. The CDR3 runs to 21 residues. CDR1 and CDR2 from the germline V gene are LGHNA and YNFKEQ. V lost 0 bases and J lost 1; bases outside the gene matches: 17. The CDR3 DNA reads as TGTGCCAGCAGCCAAGAACCCCGGCCAGACGTCCCAGGGGGAACTAATGAAAAACTGTTTTTT. Its protein product is CASSQEPRPDVPGGTNEKLFF.

This sequence joins TRBV25-1 and TRBJ1-4; 7 positions match TRBD1. V was clipped by 4 bases and J by 11 bases; unmatched bases: 13. This CDR3 region has 15 residues. Germline-derived CDR1 and CDR2 are MGHDK and SYGVNS. The CDR3 DNA follows: TGTGCCAGCAGTGCGGTAGACAGGGATGTCGGGAAACTGTTTTTT. This codes for CASSAVDRDVGKLFF.

The rearrangement uses TRBV7-8 and TRBJ1-2; D perhaps matches TRBD1 (6 bases). Germline V gene data show CDR1 as SGHVS and CDR2 as FQNEAQ. The V gene lost 1 base and the J gene lost 1 base, with 10 bases spanning the gap. This CDR3 is built from 15 residues. CDR3 nucleotides: TGTGCCAGCAGCTTAGGGGACAAGGGTAACTATGGCTACACCTTC. It translates to CASSLGDKGNYGYTF. Full variable domain (rest looked up from reference TRBV7-8 and TRBJ1-2): GAGVSQSPRYKVAKRGQDVALRCDPISGHVSLFWYQQALGQGPEFLTYFQNEAQLDKSGLPSDRFFAERPEGSVSTLKIQRTQQEDSAVYLCASSLGDKGNYGYTFGSGTRLTVV.

The chain links TRBV7-6 to TRBJ1-1, with D possibly being TRBD1 (5 bases). This CDR3 has 16 residues. V was trimmed by 0 bases and J by 2 bases, leaving 13 bases between them. Per the germline V gene, CDR1 is SGHVS and CDR2 is FNYEAQ. The CDR3 DNA reads as TGTGCCAGCAGCTTAGCCCCAGGGAGGGCTAACACTGAAGCTTTCTTT. Translating it yields CASSLAPGRANTEAFF.

The chain combines TRBV4-1 with TRBJ1-6; D possibly corresponds to TRBD1 (6 bases). The germline V and J ends were trimmed by 4 bases and 7 bases, with 14 bases remaining between them. CDR1 MGHRA and CDR2 YSYEKL come from the germline V gene. The CDR3 contains 15 residues. CDR3 residues: CASSRRRTENSPLHF. Written as DNA, the CDR3 is TGCGCCAGCAGCCGACGGCGGACAGAGAATTCACCCCTCCACTTT.

The genes are TRBV11-2 and TRBJ2-1, with 7 bases identical to TRBD1. Germline V gene sequence: CDR1 SGHAT, CDR2 FQNNGV. The CDR3 covers 15 residues. V was clipped by 5 bases and J by 5 bases; unmatched bases: 9. The chain's CDR3 is CASSPPGGRDNEQFF. CDR3 nucleotides: TGTGCCAGCAGCCCCCCAGGGGGTAGGGACAATGAGCAGTTCTTC.

The rearrangement uses TRBV19 and TRBJ2-5; TRBD2 matches 7 bases. The CDR3 is made up of 14 amino acids. The V gene end was trimmed by 6 bases and the J gene end by 0 bases; junction bases not matched to a gene: 4. Per germline, CDR1 LNHDA and CDR2 SQIVND (reference sequence). CDR3 protein: CASSLGGYQETQYF. For the CDR3, the DNA is TGTGCCAGTAGCCTGGGAGGGTACCAAGAGACCCAGTACTTC. Based on the CDR3 plus reference TRBV19 and TRBJ2-5, the full variable domain is DGGITQSPKYLFRKEGQNVTLSCEQNLNHDAMYWYRQDPGQGLRLIYYSQIVNDFQKGDIAEGYSVSREKKESFPLTVTSAQKNPTAFYLCASSLGGYQETQYFGPGTRLLVL.

This clone was counted once. The V gene is TRBV30, the J gene TRBJ2-3, with D uncertain. CDR1 and CDR2 from the germline V gene are GTSNPN and SVGIG (reference sequence). There are 14 residues in the CDR3. V was trimmed by 8 bases and J by 2 bases, leaving 17 bases between them. The CDR3 is CATRPGGYTDTQYF. CDR3 nucleotide sequence: TGTGCCACCCGCCCTGGCGGATACACAGATACGCAGTATTTT.

The chain links TRBV9 to TRBJ2-3, with a tentative D call TRBD2 (7 bases). The CDR3 consists of 16 residues. CDR1 and CDR2 (germline): SGDLS, YYNGEE. V dropped 3 bases and J dropped 3 bases, with 17 bases sitting between them. CDR3 loop: CASSAGRGAGTDTQYF. Here the CDR3 DNA reads TGTGCCAGCAGCGCAGGCCGGGGGGCTGGAACAGATACGCAGTATTTT.

The chain uses TRBV19 and TRBJ2-2, with D perhaps assigned TRBD1 or TRBD2 (5 bases each). CDR1 is LNHDA, CDR2 SQIVND, per germline (reference sequence). The CDR3 covers 11 residues. The CDR3 region is CVQRGSGELFF. CDR3 nucleotide sequence: TGTGTTCAGAGGGGCTCCGGGGAGCTGTTTTTT.

This CDR3 is CASSQVWGLTGELFF. For the CDR3, the DNA is TGTGCCAGCAGCCAAGTCTGGGGGCTCACCGGGGAGCTGTTTTTT. This chain connects TRBV14 to TRBJ2-2; possibly TRBD1 for D (6 bases). The germline V and J ends were trimmed by 1 base and 4 bases, with 10 bases remaining between them. Germline-derived CDR1 and CDR2 are SGHDN and FVKESK. CDR3 length: 15 residues.